This T cell receptor (beta chain) is drawn from a study of CD8+CD57+ T cells in acquired aplastic anemia. Study details: Mean DNA quantity obtained from sorted CD4+ and CD8+ cells was 2.5 to 4 ug.

V was pared by 2 bases and J by 10 bases, with 9 bases between. This CDR3 spans 13 amino acids. CDR1 SGHTA and CDR2 FQGTGA come from the germline V gene. TCR beta VDJ combinations and CDR3 sequences were profiled from genomic DNA. A single record per CDR3 protein comes from TCRdb applying MiXCR to the reads. The top ten hold roughly two thirds of the sample, which has about 98,000 distinct CDR3 sequences, 55% to 80% seen once. Before being chosen for sequencing, patients had shown CD8+CD57+ cell expansion by flow cytometry. The patients all had a severe acquired aplastic anemia diagnosis. The chain recombines TRBV7-3 with TRBJ1-6; D not certain. The clonotype comes from a human donor with aplastic anemia. Sequenced: sorted CD4+, CD8+, or CD8+CD57+ T cells (not recorded which) from PBMCs. DNA for the CDR3: TGTGCCAGCAGCTTAGGGTTTAGATCACCCCTCCACTTT. Protein: CASSLGFRSPLHF.